These T cell receptor beta chains were read from a single sample in a study of T cell responses to AZD1222 COVID-19 vaccine. TCRdb's table, derived via immunoSEQ multiplex PCR, lists solely in-frame clones and lacks some. The repertoire includes tens of thousands of clones, 80% of them detected once, and more than 13% sits in the top ten. The sequences come from peripheral blood, collected 28 days after the second AZD1222 dose. The receptors stem from an adult who received the AZD1222 COVID-19 vaccine. Both conserved end residues are part of each CDR3. A D gene is named only where the DNA matches it firmly. The size entry is marked missing in some rows and otherwise reads once, few, many or a size class.

CDR3 DNA	CDR3 protein	clone size	V gene	D gene	J gene
TGTGCCAGTAGTATAGCCGTAAGCACAGATACGCAGTATTTT	CASSIAVSTDTQYF	NA	TRBV19	NA	TRBJ2-3
TGTGCCAGCAGTGAAACCCCGGGGAGAGACTATGGCTACACCTTC	CASSETPGRDYGYTF	NA	TRBV6-1	NA	TRBJ1-2
TGTGCCAGCAGCTCTAGAGCACAAGAGACCCAGTACTTC	CASSSRAQETQYF	NA	TRBV5-4	NA	TRBJ2-5
TGCAGTGCTAGTTTTACGGATACGCAGTATTTT	CSASFTDTQYF	NA	TRBV20-1	NA	TRBJ2-3
TGTGCCAGCAGGTCCGGGACTAGCGGGTTCAATGAGCAGTTCTTC	CASRSGTSGFNEQFF	few	TRBV2	TRBD2	TRBJ2-1
TGCGCCAGCAGCCCGAGCGGGGGGGCCTCGTTTGAGCAGTTCTTC	CASSPSGGASFEQFF	NA	TRBV5-1	TRBD2	TRBJ2-1
TGTGCCAGCAGCTTAAAGGGGACTAGCCGGGTGGGGGAGCAGTTCTTC	CASSLKGTSRVGEQFF	NA	TRBV7-3	TRBD2	TRBJ2-1
TGTGCCAGCAGACAGGGGGCGGGATATGGCTACACCTTC	CASRQGAGYGYTF	NA	TRBV28	TRBD1	TRBJ1-2
TGTGCCAGCAGTGAAAGCTGGGGGGGGTCCTACGAGCAGTACTTC	CASSESWGGSYEQYF	NA	TRBV6-1	TRBD2	TRBJ2-7
TGTGCCAGCAGCTTGGGGCAGGGCTCCTACGAGCAGTACTTC	CASSLGQGSYEQYF	NA	TRBV5-6	NA	TRBJ2-7
TGTGCCAGCACCTCCCAAGGGGTTTGGGGCTACACCTTC	CASTSQGVWGYTF	NA	TRBV27	NA	TRBJ1-2
TGTGCCAGCAGCGGACAGGGGACCTATGGCTACACCTTC	CASSGQGTYGYTF	NA	TRBV7-2	TRBD1	TRBJ1-2
TGTGCCAGCAGTTTAGTTTTAGCGGGGGGGAGAGATACGCAGTATTTT	CASSLVLAGGRDTQYF	NA	TRBV28	TRBD2	TRBJ2-3
TGTGCCTGGAGCGACAGAGGTCTTTCCTACGAGCAGTACTTC	CAWSDRGLSYEQYF	NA	TRBV30	NA	TRBJ2-7
TGTGCCAGCAGCACGCGTACCGGGACAGGGAGTGGCTACACCTTC	CASSTRTGTGSGYTF	NA	TRBV11-2	TRBD1	TRBJ1-2
TGTGCCAGCTCCGGCTTGGCTATGGAAAGCAATCAGCCCCAGCATTTT	CASSGLAMESNQPQHF	NA	TRBV28	NA	TRBJ1-5
TGTGCCAGCAGGGGATACAAACGAGGGGGCGAAGGCACAGATACGCAGTATTTT	CASRGYKRGGEGTDTQYF	NA	TRBV2	TRBD1	TRBJ2-3
TGTGCCAGCAGTTACCGGGATCACCGCTCTGGCTACACCTTC	CASSYRDHRSGYTF	NA	TRBV6-5	NA	TRBJ1-2
TGTGCCAGCAGTCCTAGCGGGGCACAGCAGTTCTTC	CASSPSGAQQFF	NA	TRBV12-3/TRBV12-4	TRBD2	TRBJ2-1
TGTGCCAGCAGCCAAGAGATCCGACAAGAGACCCAGTACTTC	CASSQEIRQETQYF	NA	TRBV4-2	NA	TRBJ2-5
TGTGCCAGCAGTTCTTTGGGACTAGCGGGGTATGAGCAGTTCTTC	CASSSLGLAGYEQFF	once	TRBV6-5	TRBD2	TRBJ2-1
TGTGCCAGCAGCTTAACGAACACCGGGGAGCTGTTTTTT	CASSLTNTGELFF	NA	TRBV7-6	NA	TRBJ2-2
TGTGCCAGCAGCTTAGTCGCTCCTTGGTATAATTCACCCCTCCACTTT	CASSLVAPWYNSPLHF	NA	TRBV7-9	NA	TRBJ1-6
TGTGCCAGCAGCCAAGGGACAGGGAGACTCGAGCAGTACTTC	CASSQGTGRLEQYF	NA	TRBV4-2	TRBD1	TRBJ2-7
TGTGCCAGCTCAGCGAGTGAAAACACCGGGGAGCTGTTTTTT	CASSASENTGELFF	NA	TRBV18	NA	TRBJ2-2
TGTGCCAGCAGCTTGTGGACAGGGCAAGCAGATACGCAGTATTTT	CASSLWTGQADTQYF	NA	TRBV11-2	TRBD1	TRBJ2-3
TGTGCCAGCAGCTCAAGGATTAGGGACAGCTATAGCACAGATACGCAGTATTTT	CASSSRIRDSYSTDTQYF	NA	TRBV7-9	TRBD1	TRBJ2-3
TGCGCCAGCAGGGACAGGGGGCATCGGGTCGGGGAGCTGTTTTTT	CASRDRGHRVGELFF	NA	TRBV10-2	TRBD1	TRBJ2-2
TGCAGCGAGCAAAGGGTGACAGGGGTCTACGAGCAGTACTTC	CSEQRVTGVYEQYF	NA	TRBV29-1	TRBD1	TRBJ2-7
TGTGCCAGTAGCTTCATCCCAGGACAGGAAGGATGGTCGAGCAATGGCTACACCTTC	CASSFIPGQEGWSSNGYTF	NA	TRBV19	TRBD1	TRBJ1-2
TGTGCCAGCAGCTCCGCTGGCAATCAGCCCCAGCATTTT	CASSSAGNQPQHF	NA	TRBV7-8	NA	TRBJ1-5
TGCGCCAGCAGCTCAAGACTAGCGGGGCTAACCGGCGGAGATACGCAGTATTTT	CASSSRLAGLTGGDTQYF	NA	TRBV5-1	TRBD2	TRBJ2-3
TGTGCCAGCAGCCCCAGCACTAACTATGGCTACACCTTC	CASSPSTNYGYTF	NA	TRBV12-3/TRBV12-4	NA	TRBJ1-2
TGTGCCACGACTACAGGGGGGGCCGGCACAGATACGCAGTATTTT	CATTTGGAGTDTQYF	NA	TRBV6-5	NA	TRBJ2-3
TGTGCCAGCAGCCAAACAGGGACCTCCTTTTCCGAGCAGTACTTC	CASSQTGTSFSEQYF	NA	TRBV3-1/TRBV3-2	NA	TRBJ2-7
TGTGCCAGCAGCTTCGAGGGGTTAAACTATGGCTACACCTTC	CASSFEGLNYGYTF	NA	TRBV5-4	NA	TRBJ1-2
TGTGCCAGCAGCCAACCCGACGTGGGAGATACGCAGTATTTT	CASSQPDVGDTQYF	NA	TRBV5-5	NA	TRBJ2-3
TGTGCCAGCAGTTACAGGGCGATCAATCAGCCCCAGCATTTT	CASSYRAINQPQHF	NA	TRBV28	NA	TRBJ1-5
TGTGCCAGCAGCCCTATCACCGGACAGGGGGTTCAGCCCCAGCATTTT	CASSPITGQGVQPQHF	few	TRBV7-9	TRBD1	TRBJ1-5
TGCGCCAGCAGTCGGGAATACAATCAGCCCCAGCATTTT	CASSREYNQPQHF	NA	TRBV23-1	NA	TRBJ1-5
TGTGCCAGCAGCTTAGTTAACACCGCTAACTATGGCTACACCTTC	CASSLVNTANYGYTF	few	TRBV7-2	NA	TRBJ1-2
TGTGCCAGCCAAACGAGGGGCGAGACCCAGTACTTC	CASQTRGETQYF	NA	TRBV5-4	NA	TRBJ2-5
TGTGCCAGTAGTTCGCGACAGGAATTCGGTGAAAAACTGTTTTTT	CASSSRQEFGEKLFF	few	TRBV19	NA	TRBJ1-4